Each of the 3 T cell receptor beta chains below was sequenced from the same sample in a study of response to subunit inactivated influenza vaccine. TCRdb itself ran the RT-PCR reads through MiXCR, one entry per CDR3 protein. The sample includes almost 250,000 distinct CDR3 sequences, 10% to 15% of them seen just once. Sequences were derived from non-naive T cells sorted from PBMCs, sampled approximately 15 days before vaccination. The receptor source for this set is a man in his fifties who received an inactivated influenza vaccine.

This clonotype was recorded many times. The rearrangement links TRBV12-3 or TRBV12-4 to TRBJ1-2, with TRBD1 as a possible D gene (5 bases). CDR3 length: 15 residues. V lost 6 bases and J 6 bases, leaving 20 bases between the germline ends. CDR3 sequence reads: CASRLSSVGAHGYTF. The CDR3 DNA reads as TGTGCCAGCAGGTTATCCTCGGTCGGGGCGCATGGCTACACCTTC.

In its sample, this clonotype was seen a few times. J is TRBJ1-5 and V is TRBV30, with 8 bases that match TRBD1. Germline V gives CDR1 GTSNPN, CDR2 SVGIG (reference sequence). The CDR3 has 15 residues. V shed 1 base, J shed 0 bases, and the junction held 2 bases outside the gene matches. As DNA, the CDR3 is TGTGCCTGGAGTGCAGGGGGCTTTAGCAATCAGCCCCAGCATTTT. The encoded protein is CAWSAGGFSNQPQHF.

This clonotype was detected many times. The V gene is TRBV9, the J gene TRBJ1-1; no clear D. The V end lost 0 bases, the J end lost 4 bases, and 7 bases lay between the germline ends. The CDR3 has 13 residues. Germline CDR1 is SGDLS and CDR2 is YYNGEE. CDR3 bases: TGTGCCAGCAGCGTAGAGAGAGGCACTGAAGCTTTCTTT. Residues: CASSVERGTEAFF.